This T cell receptor beta chain was identified in a study of cytomegalovirus exposure and HLA in healthy donors. Study-wide findings and caveats: The authors later linked a missense DCLRE1C variant to TCR beta V- and J-gene trimming. In a later analysis, HLA-associated beta chains showed higher expansion and lower generation probabilities than comparable chains.

Per germline, CDR1 SGHRS and CDR2 YFSETQ. Trimming took off 0 bases at V and 0 bases at J, with 12 bases between the two ends. The CDR3 loop spans 17 amino acids. Details on this clone: The antigen is not known.

PCR employed 60 Vbeta and 13 Jbeta primers. Clones were read by immunoSEQ multiplex PCR, and TCRdb kept only the in-frame ones, dropping some. The sample lists about 120,000 clones, approximately 75% seen once, with around 4% in the top ten. This receptor was obtained from a man aged 25 to 40 in good health and CMV-seronegative. The gene calls are TRBV5-1 and TRBJ1-4; no firm D call. Material for sequencing was PBMCs. CDR3 sequence: CASSLGSITATNEKLFF. The CDR3 nucleotides read TGCGCCAGCAGCTTGGGGTCAATAACAGCAACTAATGAAAAACTGTTTTTT.